The T cell receptor (beta chain) under discussion was sequenced for a study of cytomegalovirus exposure and HLA in healthy donors. Study-wide context: Roughly four fifths of 300 to 450 genotyped donors fell in the Caucasian-associated ancestry cluster.

V gave up 8 bases and J gave up 4 bases, with 14 bases separating them. Germline values: CDR1 WSHSY, CDR2 SAAADI. There are 13 residues in the CDR3. At collection, donors were nominally healthy, but unrecorded immune exposures were probable. In the case of this clone: Its antigen remains unknown.

Study findings and constraints: Of the V segments, some could not be distinguished, including TRBV6-2 and TRBV6-3, and were excluded.

Primers: 60 Vbeta forward and 13 Jbeta reverse. TCRdb keeps only in-frame clones here, not all; method: immunoSEQ multiplex PCR. The sample has about 170,000 clones; roughly 80% are singletons. The specimen was PBMCs. The chain carries TRBV10-2 and TRBJ1-1; D gene ambiguous. This TCR was recovered from a woman aged 50 to 65 in good health and CMV-seropositive. The chain's CDR3 is CASAAPGRTEAFF. As DNA, the CDR3 is TGCGCCAGCGCCGCACCCGGTCGCACTGAAGCTTTCTTT.